Sequencing of this T cell receptor (beta chain) was carried out in a study of shared clonotypes between healthy human individuals. Broader study findings: With few donors, the genetic and exposure-history diversity represented was limited. Read depth was anticipated to influence clonotype sharing among donors.

Germline V gives CDR1 SGHVS, CDR2 FNYEAQ. V lost 5 bases and J 1 base, leaving 22 bases between the germline ends. The CDR3 totals 18 residues. Of note for this clone: Its specificity is unknown.

The authors distributed each subset's genomic DNA evenly over several immunoSEQ plates. Sequencing was performed with immunoSEQ multiplex PCR; in TCRdb, only in-frame clones are kept and a portion is missing. The data contain 2 million to 2.5 million clones, 85% to 95% of them singletons. The source of this sequence is a man aged 18 to 30 in good health. The sample taken for sequencing was naive CD4+ T cells sorted from blood. Subset meaning: CD45RA+ positively selected. The chain couples TRBV7-6 to TRBJ2-3; a possible D gene is TRBD2 (6 bases). Here the CDR3 reads CASSPRGGKDPGTDTQYF. The DNA of the CDR3 is TGTGCCAGCAGCCCTCGCGGCGGGAAGGACCCTGGCACAGATACGCAGTATTTT.